This T cell receptor beta chain was identified during a study of blood T cell repertoires in COVID-19 (TCRdb year 2020). For the wider study: Samples from collaborators originated in the United States, Italy and Spain and spanned both the acute and convalescent phases of COVID-19. Where HLA class I and class II types were available, the types were taken from metadata supplied by the sample provider, not from assay-based typing. A de-identified subject ID, COVID-19 status, age in years and sex were almost always included in the sample metadata. The prospective study material was composed of cDNA or gDNA derived from T cells, B-cell-depleted T cells, or PBMCs. A freely available public database, intended as a resource for researchers studying the immune response to SARS-CoV-2, is where the repertoires were released. Subjects who had been exposed to COVID-19, were actively infected with it, or had recovered from it provided the deeply sampled blood TCRbeta repertoires that made up the dataset. Samples came from the ongoing ImmuneRACE study (first 160 participants) plus 1,254 subjects from 6 global collaborators.

As to this clone: Its specific antigen is unknown. No much larger clonotype is one base removed from it; base qualities were not supplied.

Participants in the prospective study were aged about 18 to 89 years, lived in 20 to 25 United States geographic areas, and enrolled through a virtual design. In the prospective study, participants were assigned to cohorts based on the clinical history participants reported in a screening survey and a study questionnaire. In the prospective study, whole blood, serum and a nasopharyngeal or oropharyngeal swab were collected from each participant by mobile phlebotomists. Additional blood draws and questionnaires over a 2-month period could optionally be provided by prospective study participants. Blood samples from the prospective study were shipped frozen or at room temperature prior to DNA extraction. Overall results and qualifications from the work: Clinical and demographic metadata were provided uncurated, with the amount varying by source and participant.

The immunoSEQ Assay, a bias-controlled multiplex PCR, was used to amplify TCRbeta CDR3 regions from genomic DNA. Per the authors' processing: Nucleated cell counts per sample were estimated from amplification of reference gene primers within the assay. To quantify the absolute abundance of each unique TCRbeta CDR3 rearrangement, sequence reads were collapsed and filtered. For each sample, productive Simpson clonality was calculated by taking the square root of Simpson's diversity index across productive rearrangements. This is the immuneACCESS table as TCRdb keeps it, with only in-frame sequences that have V and J called. A part of the clones is gone; compared with another copy, unresolved V genes explain less than half, and the rest is unexplained. D and trimming come from the DNA, and the V and J calls and clone size come from that table. The sample contains more than 250,000 clones, approximately 88% of them found a single time. The ten largest clones add up to around 1.3% of the sample.

As encoded in the germline V gene (reference sequence), CDR1 is WNHNN while CDR2 is SYGVQD. After removal of 6 bases from V and 3 bases from J, the junction retains 4 bases not matched to a gene. From its cysteine to its phenylalanine, the CDR3 spans 14 amino acids. Only the CDR3 portion is preserved as DNA: 42 bases, with reading frame beginning at the first base. The receptor comes from a middle-aged woman with acute COVID-19. Sequencing input: PBMCs or T cells enriched from blood (not recorded which). The chain uses TRBV10-1 and TRBJ2-3; TRBD1 aligns with 9 central bases. The CDR3 region: CASSGQGRTDTQYF. The sequenced DNA is TGCGCCAGCAGCGGACAGGGGCGGACAGATACGCAGTATTTT.